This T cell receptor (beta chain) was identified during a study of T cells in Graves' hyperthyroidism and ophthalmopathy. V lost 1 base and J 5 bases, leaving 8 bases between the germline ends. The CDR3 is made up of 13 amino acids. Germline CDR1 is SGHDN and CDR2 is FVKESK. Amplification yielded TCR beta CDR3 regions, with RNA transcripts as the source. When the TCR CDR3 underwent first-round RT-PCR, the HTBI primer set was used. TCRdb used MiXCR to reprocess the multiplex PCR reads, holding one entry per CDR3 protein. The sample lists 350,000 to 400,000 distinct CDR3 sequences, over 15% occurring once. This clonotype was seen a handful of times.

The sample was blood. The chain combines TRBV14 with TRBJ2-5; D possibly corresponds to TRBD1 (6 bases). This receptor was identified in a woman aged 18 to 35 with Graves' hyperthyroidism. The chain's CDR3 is CASSQAGVETQYF. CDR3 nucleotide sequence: TGTGCCAGCAGCCAAGCAGGGGTCGAGACCCAGTACTTC.